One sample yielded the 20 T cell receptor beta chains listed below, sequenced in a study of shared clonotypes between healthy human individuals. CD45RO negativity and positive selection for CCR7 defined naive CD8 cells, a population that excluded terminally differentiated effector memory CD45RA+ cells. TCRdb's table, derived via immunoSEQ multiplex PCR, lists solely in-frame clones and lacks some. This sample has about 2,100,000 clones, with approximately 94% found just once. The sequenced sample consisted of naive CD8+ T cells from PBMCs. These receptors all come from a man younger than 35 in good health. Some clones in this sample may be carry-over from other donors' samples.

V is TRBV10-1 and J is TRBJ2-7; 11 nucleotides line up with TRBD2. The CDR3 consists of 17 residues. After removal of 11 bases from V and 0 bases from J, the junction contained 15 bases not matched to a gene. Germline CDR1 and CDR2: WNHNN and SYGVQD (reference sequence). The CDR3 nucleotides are TGCGCCCGTTCCTCCCCGGGACTAGCGGTTACCTCCTACGAGCAGTACTTC. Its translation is CARSSPGLAVTSYEQYF.

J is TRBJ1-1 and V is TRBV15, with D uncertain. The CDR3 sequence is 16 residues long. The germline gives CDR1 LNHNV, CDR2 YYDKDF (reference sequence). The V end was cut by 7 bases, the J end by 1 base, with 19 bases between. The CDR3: CATNPGREGRNTEAFF. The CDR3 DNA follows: TGTGCCACCAACCCTGGGAGGGAGGGCCGGAACACTGAAGCTTTCTTT.

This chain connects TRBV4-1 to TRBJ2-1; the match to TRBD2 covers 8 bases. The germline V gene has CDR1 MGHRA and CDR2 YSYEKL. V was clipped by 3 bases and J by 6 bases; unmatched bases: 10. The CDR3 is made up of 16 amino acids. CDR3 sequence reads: CASSHPVSGIGNEQFF. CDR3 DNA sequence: TGCGCCAGCAGCCACCCGGTTAGCGGGATCGGCAATGAGCAGTTCTTC.

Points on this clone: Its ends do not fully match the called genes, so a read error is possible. CDR3 amino acids: CASTIDGEDSEAFF. CDR3 bases: TGTGCCAGTACTATAGACGGGGAGGACTCTGAAGCTTTCTTT. V is TRBV19 and J is TRBJ1-1; D is undetermined. CDR1 and CDR2 (germline): LNHDA, SQIVND (reference sequence). The CDR3 totals 14 residues.

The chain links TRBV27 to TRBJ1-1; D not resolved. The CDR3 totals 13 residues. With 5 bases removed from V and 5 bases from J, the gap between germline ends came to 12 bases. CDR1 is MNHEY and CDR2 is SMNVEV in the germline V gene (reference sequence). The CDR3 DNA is TGTGCCAGCAGTCGCGGCCCTGGGACTGAAGCTTTCTTT. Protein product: CASSRGPGTEAFF.

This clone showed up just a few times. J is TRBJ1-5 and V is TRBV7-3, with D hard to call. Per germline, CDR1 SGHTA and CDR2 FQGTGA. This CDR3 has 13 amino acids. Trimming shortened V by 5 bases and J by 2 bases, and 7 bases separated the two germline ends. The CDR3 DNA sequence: TGTGCCAGCAGCGAAGGTGGCAATCAGCCCCAGCATTTT. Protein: CASSEGGNQPQHF.

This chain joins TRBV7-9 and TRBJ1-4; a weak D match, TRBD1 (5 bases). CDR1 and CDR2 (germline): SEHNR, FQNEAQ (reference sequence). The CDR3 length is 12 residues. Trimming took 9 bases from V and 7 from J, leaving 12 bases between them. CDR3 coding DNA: TGTGCCAGTACGGGGGTCTCTGAAAAACTGTTTTTT. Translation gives CASTGVSEKLFF.

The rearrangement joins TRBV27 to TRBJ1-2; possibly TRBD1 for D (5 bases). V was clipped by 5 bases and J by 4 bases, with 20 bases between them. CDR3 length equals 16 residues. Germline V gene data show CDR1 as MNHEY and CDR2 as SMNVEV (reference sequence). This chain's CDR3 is CASSNLLGRTLYGYTF. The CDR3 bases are TGTGCCAGCAGTAACCTGCTCGGCAGGACACTCTATGGCTACACCTTC.

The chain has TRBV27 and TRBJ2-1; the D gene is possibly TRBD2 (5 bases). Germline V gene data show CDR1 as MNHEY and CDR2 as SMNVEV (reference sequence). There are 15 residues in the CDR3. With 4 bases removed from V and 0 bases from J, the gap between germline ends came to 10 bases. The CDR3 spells CASSSLGRSYNEQFF. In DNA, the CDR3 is TGTGCCAGCAGTTCACTAGGCCGCTCCTACAATGAGCAGTTCTTC.

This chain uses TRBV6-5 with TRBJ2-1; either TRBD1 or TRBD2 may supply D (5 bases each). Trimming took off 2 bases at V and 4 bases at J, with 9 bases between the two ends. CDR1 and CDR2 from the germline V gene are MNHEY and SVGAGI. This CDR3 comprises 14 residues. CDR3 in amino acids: CASSYGTLYNEQFF. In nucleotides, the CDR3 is TGTGCCAGCAGTTACGGGACGTTATACAATGAGCAGTTCTTC.

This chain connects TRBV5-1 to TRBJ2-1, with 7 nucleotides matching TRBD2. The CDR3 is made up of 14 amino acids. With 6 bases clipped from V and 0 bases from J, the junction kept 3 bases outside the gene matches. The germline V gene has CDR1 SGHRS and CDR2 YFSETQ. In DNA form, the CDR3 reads TGCGCCAGCACCACTAGCGCCTCCTACAATGAGCAGTTCTTC. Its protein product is CASTTSASYNEQFF.

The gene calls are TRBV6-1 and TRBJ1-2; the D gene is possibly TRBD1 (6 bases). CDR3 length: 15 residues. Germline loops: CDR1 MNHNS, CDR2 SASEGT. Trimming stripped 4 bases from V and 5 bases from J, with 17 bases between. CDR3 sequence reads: CASSGPKGQGYGYTF. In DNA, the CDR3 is TGTGCCAGCAGTGGCCCCAAGGGGCAGGGGTATGGCTACACCTTC.

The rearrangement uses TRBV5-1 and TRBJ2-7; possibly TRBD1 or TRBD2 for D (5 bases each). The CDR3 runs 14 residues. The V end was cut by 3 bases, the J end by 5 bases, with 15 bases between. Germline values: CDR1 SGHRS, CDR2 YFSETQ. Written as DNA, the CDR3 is TGCGCCAGCAGCTGGATTCGGGGACGGAACGAGCAGTACTTC. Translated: CASSWIRGRNEQYF. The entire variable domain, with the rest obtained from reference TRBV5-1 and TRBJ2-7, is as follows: KAGVTQTPRYLIKTRGQQVTLSCSPISGHRSVSWYQQTPGQGLQFLFEYFSETQRNKGNFPGRFSGRQFSNSRSEMNVSTLELGDSALYLCASSWIRGRNEQYFGPGTRLTVT.

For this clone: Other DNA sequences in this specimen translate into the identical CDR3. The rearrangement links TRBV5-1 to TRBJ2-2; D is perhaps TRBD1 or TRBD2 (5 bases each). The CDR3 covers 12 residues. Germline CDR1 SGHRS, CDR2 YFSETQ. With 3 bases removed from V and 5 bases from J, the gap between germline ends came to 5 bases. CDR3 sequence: CASSWGTGELFF. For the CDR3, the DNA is TGCGCCAGCAGCTGGGGGACCGGGGAGCTGTTTTTT.

The CDR3 DNA is TGCAGCGCTCTAGGACAGAGAGGCTACGAGCAGTACTTC. Protein product: CSALGQRGYEQYF. The genes are TRBV29-1 and TRBJ2-7; possible D gene TRBD1, 6 bases. From germline, CDR1 is SQVTM and CDR2 ANQGSEA. V lost 7 bases to trimming and J lost 3 bases, with 16 bases between them. The CDR3 covers 13 residues.

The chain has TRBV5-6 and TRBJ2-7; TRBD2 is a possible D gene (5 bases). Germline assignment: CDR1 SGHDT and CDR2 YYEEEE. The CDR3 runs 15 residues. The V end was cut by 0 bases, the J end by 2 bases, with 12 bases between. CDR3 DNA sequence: TGTGCCAGCAGCTTGGAGGCCCGGGGAACCTACGAGCAGTACTTC. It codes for CASSLEARGTYEQYF.

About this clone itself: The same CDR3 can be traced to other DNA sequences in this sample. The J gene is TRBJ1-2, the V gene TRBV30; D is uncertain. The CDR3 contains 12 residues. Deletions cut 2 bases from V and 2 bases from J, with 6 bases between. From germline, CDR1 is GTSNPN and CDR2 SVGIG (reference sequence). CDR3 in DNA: TGTGCCTGGAGTCCTCCAAACTATGGCTACACCTTC. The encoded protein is CAWSPPNYGYTF. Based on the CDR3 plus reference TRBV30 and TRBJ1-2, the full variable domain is SQTIHQWPATLVQPVGSPLSLECTVEGTSNPNLYWYRQAAGRGLQLLFYSVGIGQISSEVPQNLSASRPQDRQFILSSKKLLLSDSGFYLCAWSPPNYGYTFGSGTRLTVV.

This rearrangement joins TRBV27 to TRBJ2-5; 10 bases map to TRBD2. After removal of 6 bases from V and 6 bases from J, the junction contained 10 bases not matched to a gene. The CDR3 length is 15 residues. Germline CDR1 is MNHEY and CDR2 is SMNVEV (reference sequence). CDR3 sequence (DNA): TGTGCCAGCAGCTTAAAGCGGGAGGGCAGTCAGACCCAGTACTTC. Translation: CASSLKREGSQTQYF.

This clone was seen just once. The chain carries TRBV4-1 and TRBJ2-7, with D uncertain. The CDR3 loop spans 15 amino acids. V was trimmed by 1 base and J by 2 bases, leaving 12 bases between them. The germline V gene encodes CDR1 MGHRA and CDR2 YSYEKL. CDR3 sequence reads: CASSQGADVTYEQYF. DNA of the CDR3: TGCGCCAGCAGCCAAGGGGCGGACGTAACCTACGAGCAGTACTTC.

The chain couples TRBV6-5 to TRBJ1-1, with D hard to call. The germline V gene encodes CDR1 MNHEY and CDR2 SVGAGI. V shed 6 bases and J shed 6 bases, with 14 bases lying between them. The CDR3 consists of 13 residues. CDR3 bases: TGTGCCAGCAGCACAAGAGTTGGCGCTGAAGCTTTCTTT. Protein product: CASSTRVGAEAFF.